A single sample is the source of the 20 T cell receptor beta chains below, sequenced in a study of blood T cell repertoires in COVID-19 (dated by TCRdb to between 2020 and 2021). Library construction relied on the immunoSEQ multiplex PCR assay. TCRdb provides this immuneACCESS table in a form limited to in-frame rearrangements. Some clones are lacking; in checked studies, under half of them reflect an unresolved V gene, and why the rest are absent is not known. This sample comprises over 100,000 clones, roughly 84% of them detected only once. 3.9% of the sample is held by the ten biggest clonotypes. Sample: PBMCs or T cells enriched from blood (not recorded which). The receptors come from a woman in her 30s who had recovered from COVID-19.

This chain uses TRBV9 with TRBJ2-3; D gene ambiguous. V was cut by 0 bases and J by 0 bases, with 8 bases left in between. This CDR3 is built from 15 residues. Germline V gives CDR1 SGDLS, CDR2 YYNGEE. Written as DNA, the CDR3 is TGTGCCAGCAGCGTAGATCAGAAGAGCACAGATACGCAGTATTTT. Its translation: CASSVDQKSTDTQYF.

A few counts support this clone. The chain links TRBV4-1 to TRBJ2-5, with 8 positions matching TRBD2. This CDR3 is built from 16 residues. V lost 1 base and J lost 2; bases outside the gene matches: 6. The germline V gene has CDR1 MGHRA and CDR2 YSYEKL. CDR3 sequence: CASSQVSGSKQETQYF. The CDR3 DNA reads TGCGCCAGCAGCCAAGTAAGCGGGAGTAAACAAGAGACCCAGTACTTC.

This clone was counted only a few times. The V call is TRBV18, the J call TRBJ2-5; a weak D match, TRBD2 (6 bases). The V end was cut by 3 bases, the J end by 2 bases, with 10 bases between. The V gene's germline CDR1 is KGHSH and CDR2 LQKENI. This CDR3 contains 14 residues. The CDR3 DNA sequence: TGTGCCAGCTCACCTTTGGGACTTCAAGAGACCCAGTACTTC. Encoded protein: CASSPLGLQETQYF.

J is TRBJ2-7 and V is TRBV6-6; D is unclear. Germline CDR1 and CDR2: MNHNY and SVGAGI (reference sequence). Trimming shortened V by 3 bases and J by 3 bases, and 12 bases separated the two germline ends. The CDR3 consists of 14 residues. The DNA for the CDR3 is TGTGCCAGCAGTTATTGGCCCCCTAGCTACGAGCAGTACTTC. Translation gives CASSYWPPSYEQYF.

V gene TRBV28 combines with J gene TRBJ1-5; D unresolved. V lost 1 base, J lost 0 bases, and 16 bases lay in between. CDR3 size: 18 residues. CDR1 is MDHEN, CDR2 SYDVKM, per germline. As DNA, the CDR3 is TGTGCCAGCAGTTTATTCTCTTGGAGAGGCAGTAGCAATCAGCCCCAGCATTTT. It specifies CASSLFSWRGSSNQPQHF.

The rearrangement links TRBV7-9 to TRBJ1-2; D is ambiguous. The CDR3 loop spans 13 amino acids. Germline V CDR1 and CDR2: SEHNR, FQNEAQ (reference sequence). Between the trimmed V and J ends, which lost 5 bases and 4 bases, there was a span of 11 bases. CDR3 sequence reads: CASSLQISYGYTF. The CDR3, as DNA: TGTGCCAGCAGCCTACAGATATCCTATGGCTACACCTTC.

The rearrangement joins TRBV28 to TRBJ1-2; D ambiguous. The V gene's germline CDR1 is MDHEN and CDR2 SYDVKM. CDR3 length equals 12 residues. V was clipped by 3 bases and J by 4 bases, with 6 bases between them. CDR3 loop: CASSFSGYGYTF. The CDR3 DNA is TGTGCCAGCAGTTTTTCGGGCTATGGCTACACCTTC.

This chain joins TRBV18 and TRBJ2-4; 9 nucleotides match TRBD2. The CDR3 extends over 16 amino acids. J gave up 5 bases and V 4 bases, and 9 bases lay outside the gene matches. Per the germline V gene, CDR1 is KGHSH and CDR2 is LQKENI. The CDR3 coding sequence is TGTGCCAGCTCACAGGGCTGGCGCGGGGGGGAAAACATTCAGTACTTC. Translation gives CASSQGWRGGENIQYF.

This chain's CDR3 is CASSEEGGHSRAGPNTDTQYF. CDR3 in DNA: TGTGCCAGCAGTGAAGAAGGCGGACACTCCAGAGCGGGACCCAACACAGATACGCAGTATTTT. V gene TRBV2 combines with J gene TRBJ2-3, with 7 bases that match TRBD2. This CDR3 is built from 21 residues. Germline V CDR1 and CDR2: SNHLY, FYNNEI. J was trimmed by 2 bases and V by 1 base; bases with no gene match: 21.

This chain links TRBV6-1 with TRBJ2-5; 8 nucleotides line up with TRBD2. Per germline, CDR1 MNHNS and CDR2 SASEGT. V was clipped by 2 bases and J by 5 bases; unmatched bases: 10. CDR3 length equals 16 residues. CDR3 sequence: CASSENDGRARETQYF. CDR3 DNA: TGTGCCAGCAGTGAAAATGACGGGAGGGCCCGTGAGACCCAGTACTTC.

The chain recombines TRBV19 with TRBJ2-1, with 9 nucleotides matching TRBD2. Unmatched junction bases numbered 16, after V lost 9 bases and J lost 7 bases. This CDR3 spans 16 amino acids. Germline CDR1 LNHDA, CDR2 SQIVND (reference sequence). The CDR3 sequence: CASSPYGRGRGNEQFF. CDR3 nucleotide sequence: TGTGCCAGCTCCCCTTATGGGCGCGGGAGGGGAAATGAGCAGTTCTTC.

This clone was seen only once. The rearrangement joins TRBV28 to TRBJ2-7; 7 bases match TRBD1. The germline V gene encodes CDR1 MDHEN and CDR2 SYDVKM. CDR3 length: 15 residues. V was clipped by 5 bases and J by 2 bases; unmatched bases: 9. For the CDR3, the DNA is TGTGCCAGCAGTCCTACCGGACAGGTTACCTACGAGCAGTACTTC. It codes for CASSPTGQVTYEQYF.

The chain is built from TRBV29-1 and TRBJ2-3; 7 bases line up with TRBD2. V shed 6 bases, J shed 2 bases, and the junction held 8 bases outside the gene matches. Germline V gives CDR1 SQVTM, CDR2 ANQGSEA. CDR3 length: 14 residues. In DNA, the CDR3 is TGCAGCGTCCGCATCGGGACTAACACAGATACGCAGTATTTT. This codes for CSVRIGTNTDTQYF.

V usage is TRBV6-5 and J usage is TRBJ2-7, with 11 bases matching TRBD1. The CDR3 has 15 residues. Germline CDR1 reads MNHEY; CDR2 reads SVGAGI. V dropped 6 bases and J dropped 2; count of bases not matched to a gene: 6. In nucleotides, the CDR3 is TGTGCCAGCAGCGATGGACAGGGGGCACCCTACGAGCAGTACTTC. It codes for CASSDGQGAPYEQYF.

This clone appeared a single time. This chain links TRBV4-2 with TRBJ2-5; D is perhaps TRBD2 (6 bases). CDR1 is LGHNA, CDR2 YNFKEQ, per germline. The CDR3 consists of 15 residues. V shed 0 bases and J shed 5 bases, with 13 bases lying between them. The CDR3 bases are TGTGCCAGCAGCCAAGAGCAGGGAGGCGGGGAGACCCAGTACTTC. This encodes CASSQEQGGGETQYF.

The rearrangement uses TRBV3-1 (or the pseudogene TRBV3-2) and TRBJ1-2; 9 bases are shared with TRBD1. The CDR3 extends over 14 amino acids. V lost 0 bases and J lost 10; bases outside the gene matches: 6. Germline CDR1 reads LGHDT; CDR2 reads YNNKEL (reference sequence). The CDR3 DNA follows: TGTGCCAGCAGCCAAGATCGACAGGGGGTATTCTACACCTTC. This gives the protein CASSQDRQGVFYTF.

In this sample, this clone turned up once. The chain employs TRBV27 and TRBJ2-1, with a weak D call TRBD2 (5 bases). This CDR3 region has 13 residues. V lost 6 bases to trimming and J lost 10 bases, with 16 bases between them. Germline V gene data show CDR1 as MNHEY and CDR2 as SMNVEV (reference sequence). The CDR3 sequence is CASRPRGDREQFF. As DNA, the CDR3 is TGTGCCAGCAGGCCTCGGGGAGATCGGGAGCAGTTCTTC.

The chain uses TRBV28 and TRBJ1-6, with D tentatively TRBD1 (5 bases). Germline CDR1 MDHEN, CDR2 SYDVKM. The CDR3 length is 14 residues. V was trimmed by 3 bases and J by 11 bases, leaving 14 bases between them. Written as DNA, the CDR3 is TGTGCCAGCAGTTTTGGGGCAGGGAATCCACCCCTCCACTTT. Protein product: CASSFGAGNPPLHF.

The V gene is TRBV27, the J gene TRBJ2-7, with unresolved D. Per germline, CDR1 MNHEY and CDR2 SMNVEV (reference sequence). Trimming took off 3 bases at V and 6 bases at J, with 12 bases between the two ends. This CDR3 spans 13 amino acids. The CDR3 sequence: CASSFRLASEQYF. The CDR3 nucleotides read TGTGCCAGCAGTTTCCGCCTTGCTAGCGAGCAGTACTTC.

V usage is TRBV30 and J usage is TRBJ1-4, with 11 bases fitting TRBD1. CDR3 length: 17 amino acids. Trimming removed 0 bases from V and 6 bases from J; junction bases left unmatched: 9. CDR1 is GTSNPN, CDR2 SVGIG, per germline (reference sequence). The CDR3 nucleotides read TGTGCCTGGAGTGTACGGGGTTGGGGACAGGGGGATGAAAAACTGTTTTTT. Translated, it gives CAWSVRGWGQGDEKLFF. The full variable domain, completed using reference TRBV30 and TRBJ1-4, is SQTIHQWPATLVQPVGSPLSLECTVEGTSNPNLYWYRQAAGRGLQLLFYSVGIGQISSEVPQNLSASRPQDRQFILSSKKLLLSDSGFYLCAWSVRGWGQGDEKLFFGSGTQLSVL.